The next 23 T cell receptor beta chains were all read from a single sample in a study of blood T cell repertoires in COVID-19. Clones were read by immunoSEQ multiplex PCR, and TCRdb kept only the in-frame ones, dropping some. The sample has about 190,000 clones; roughly 80% are singletons. The sequencing input was peripheral blood. These receptors were obtained from a man in his fifties who had recovered from COVID-19.

The chain links TRBV12-3 or TRBV12-4 to TRBJ2-5, with a tentative D call TRBD2 (5 bases). The CDR3 spans 13 residues. V lost 3 bases, J lost 0 bases, and 5 bases lay in between. The CDR3 sequence: CASSFGDQETQYF. The DNA for the CDR3 is TGTGCCAGCAGTTTCGGGGACCAAGAGACCCAGTACTTC.

The chain employs TRBV5-6 and TRBJ1-6; no clear D gene. Germline V gives CDR1 SGHDT, CDR2 YYEEEE. The V gene lost 5 bases and the J gene lost 5 bases, with 5 bases spanning the gap. This CDR3 has 12 residues. The CDR3 DNA sequence: TGTGCCAGCAGGACAAATAATTCACCCCTCCACTTT. Amino acids: CASRTNNSPLHF.

This rearrangement joins TRBV5-1 to TRBJ2-7, with 7 bases that match TRBD1. Trimming cost V 3 bases and J 1 base; bases outside gene matches: 4. The CDR3 runs 14 residues. CDR1 and CDR2 (germline): SGHRS, YFSETQ. As DNA, the CDR3 is TGCGCCAGCAGCTCCGGGACAGTATCCTACGAGCAGTACTTC. This sequence encodes CASSSGTVSYEQYF.

J is TRBJ1-4 and V is TRBV3-1 (or the pseudogene TRBV3-2); D perhaps matches TRBD1 (5 bases). V was pared by 3 bases and J by 0 bases, with 17 bases between. Germline V gene data show CDR1 as LGHDT and CDR2 as YNNKEL (reference sequence). This CDR3 contains 18 residues. CDR3 loop: CASSQGTPRRATNEKLFF. CDR3 DNA: TGTGCCAGCAGCCAGGGGACCCCCCGGAGGGCAACTAATGAAAAACTGTTTTTT.

This rearrangement joins TRBV11-2 to TRBJ1-2; D is ambiguous. The germline CDR1 and CDR2 sequences are SGHAT and FQNNGV. The V gene lost 2 bases and the J gene lost 2 bases, with 9 bases spanning the gap. The CDR3 contains 14 residues. CDR3 protein: CASSLIGFNYGYTF. The CDR3 DNA reads as TGTGCCAGCAGCTTAATCGGGTTCAACTATGGCTACACCTTC.

This clone was recorded once. The rearrangement joins TRBV10-3 to TRBJ2-1; 8 bases align to TRBD1. With V trimmed by 3 bases and J by 7 bases, 8 bases remained unmatched. The CDR3 sequence is 15 residues long. Germline V lookup: CDR1 ENHRY, CDR2 SYGVKD. The DNA for the CDR3 is TGTGCCATCAGTGAACTTCAGGGGGCTGGGAATGAGCAGTTCTTC. It is translated as CAISELQGAGNEQFF.

The chain is built from TRBV25-1 and TRBJ2-7; 13 nucleotides align to TRBD2. The CDR3 loop spans 15 amino acids. Trimming took 5 bases from V and 7 from J; bases not matched to a gene: 8. The germline CDR1 and CDR2 sequences are MGHDK and SYGVNS. CDR3 bases: TGTGCCAGCAGTCGTCCCGGGACTAGCGGGAATGAGCAGTACTTC. This translates into CASSRPGTSGNEQYF.

This clone came up once. The V gene is TRBV6-1, the J gene TRBJ1-4; no reliable D call. V was clipped by 3 bases and J by 4 bases, with 9 bases between them. The germline V gene has CDR1 MNHNS and CDR2 SASEGT. The CDR3 has 14 residues. CDR3 nucleotide sequence: TGTGCCAGCAGTGAGGCGGCTGGTAATGAAAAACTGTTTTTT. Protein sequence: CASSEAAGNEKLFF.

The V call is TRBV4-1, the J call TRBJ1-4; 7 positions agree with TRBD1. Looked up from germline, CDR1 is MGHRA and CDR2 is YSYEKL. Trimming cost V 5 bases and J 7 bases; bases outside gene matches: 7. The CDR3 loop spans 14 amino acids. CDR3 sequence (DNA): TGCGCCAGCAGCTACGCACAGGGGAGTGAAAAACTGTTTTTT. Amino acids: CASSYAQGSEKLFF.

This clone was seen a handful of times. The CDR3 loop is CASSQKTTGNTEAFF. CDR3 sequence (DNA): TGCGCCAGCAGCCAAAAAACGACAGGGAACACTGAAGCTTTCTTT. The V gene is TRBV4-3, the J gene TRBJ1-1, with a tentative D call TRBD1 (6 bases). The germline CDR1 and CDR2 sequences are LGHNA and YSLEER. The CDR3 sequence is 15 residues long. V lost 2 bases and J lost 1, with 11 bases in between.

J is TRBJ2-5 and V is TRBV5-1; 9 bases are a match to TRBD2. This CDR3 has 15 amino acids. Per germline, CDR1 SGHRS and CDR2 YFSETQ. Unmatched junction bases numbered 4, after V lost 0 bases and J lost 4 bases. CDR3: CASSLEVAGAETQYF. DNA for the CDR3: TGCGCCAGCAGCTTGGAAGTAGCGGGAGCAGAGACCCAGTACTTC.

The CDR3 coding sequence is TGTGCCAGCTCATCCGGGACATTGGGGCAGTTCTTC. Amino acids: CASSSGTLGQFF. The J gene is TRBJ2-1, the V gene TRBV18, with TRBD1 as a possible D gene (6 bases). The CDR3 has 12 amino acids. Germline CDR1 KGHSH, CDR2 LQKENI. V was clipped by 5 bases and J by 12 bases, with 14 bases between them.

The V gene is TRBV18, the J gene TRBJ2-7, with 8 bases matching TRBD2. Germline CDR1 reads KGHSH; CDR2 reads LQKENI. With V trimmed by 0 bases and J by 5 bases, 6 bases remained unmatched. The CDR3 has 15 residues. CDR3 coding DNA: TGTGCCAGCTCACCACCGTCGGGAGGGGATGACGAGCAGTACTTC. Residues: CASSPPSGGDDEQYF.

The chain combines TRBV5-1 with TRBJ2-7, with 12 bases lining up with TRBD1. The CDR3 totals 16 residues. CDR1 and CDR2 from the germline V gene are SGHRS and YFSETQ. V lost 4 bases and J lost 4; bases outside the gene matches: 9. The CDR3, as DNA: TGCGCCAGCAGCCCGGGACAGGGGGCTTGGGAGTACGAGCAGTACTTC. This gives the protein CASSPGQGAWEYEQYF.

This chain joins TRBV4-3 and TRBJ1-2; D call uncertain. Trimming removed 0 bases at V and 5 bases at J, with 10 bases between. Germline-derived CDR1 and CDR2 are LGHNA and YSLEER. The CDR3 has 14 amino acids. CDR3 in amino acids: CASSQDWQAYGYTF. CDR3 DNA sequence: TGCGCCAGCAGCCAAGATTGGCAGGCATATGGCTACACCTTC.

This chain uses TRBV4-2 with TRBJ2-1; a weak D match, TRBD2 (6 bases). The length of the CDR3 is 16 residues. CDR1 is LGHNA, CDR2 YNFKEQ, per germline. Trimming removed 5 bases at V and 1 base at J, with 15 bases between. CDR3 bases: TGTGCCAGCAGCGTAAGACTAGGCGGGTCCTACAATGAGCAGTTCTTC. Its translation is CASSVRLGGSYNEQFF.

The CDR3 reads CASSIDPGPYNEQFF. The CDR3 bases are TGTGCCAGCAGCATAGATCCGGGTCCCTACAATGAGCAGTTCTTC. This chain links TRBV7-2 with TRBJ2-1; D gene unclear. Germline CDR1 SGHTA, CDR2 FQGNSA. The germline V and J ends were trimmed by 5 bases and 2 bases, with 13 bases remaining between them. The CDR3 length is 15 residues.

The chain has TRBV9 and TRBJ2-2; TRBD1 is a possible D gene (6 bases). Germline CDR1 is SGDLS and CDR2 is YYNGEE. Trimming stripped 4 bases from V and 1 base from J, with 11 bases between. The CDR3 extends over 15 amino acids. CDR3 coding DNA: TGTGCCAGCAGCTATGGACAGATGAACACCGGGGAGCTGTTTTTT. Its translation: CASSYGQMNTGELFF.

This clone was observed once. This chain connects TRBV9 to TRBJ1-1, with TRBD1 identical over 9 bases. This CDR3 has 13 residues. Germline values: CDR1 SGDLS, CDR2 YYNGEE. The trim removed 5 bases at V and 2 bases at J, leaving 1 base unmatched. The CDR3 loop reads CASRGQGNTEAFF. The CDR3 DNA follows: TGTGCCAGCAGGGGACAGGGCAACACTGAAGCTTTCTTT.

V usage is TRBV10-3 and J usage is TRBJ2-2; D is perhaps TRBD1 (5 bases). V lost 5 bases to trimming and J lost 4 bases, with 8 bases between them. CDR1 and CDR2 from the germline V gene are ENHRY and SYGVKD. CDR3 length: 13 residues. CDR3 loop: CAISPGFTGELFF. The CDR3 bases are TGTGCCATCAGTCCAGGGTTCACCGGGGAGCTGTTTTTT.

The chain carries TRBV28 and TRBJ1-2; D unclear. Germline CDR1 reads MDHEN; CDR2 reads SYDVKM. This CDR3 contains 12 residues. Between the trimmed V and J ends, which lost 8 bases and 4 bases, there was a span of 11 bases. The CDR3 loop reads CASQARRYGYTF. The CDR3 bases are TGTGCCAGCCAGGCACGACGCTATGGCTACACCTTC.

CDR3 amino acids: CASSHSGTGRQYF. In DNA, the CDR3 is TGTGCCAGCAGCCACTCCGGGACAGGGAGGCAGTACTTC. The rearrangement uses TRBV5-8 and TRBJ2-4; 9 bases match TRBD1. Germline V gene data show CDR1 as SGHTS and CDR2 as YDEGEE. The CDR3 has 13 residues. The ends lost 4 bases at V and 13 bases at J; junction bases unmatched: 9.

The V and J genes are TRBV2 and TRBJ1-1, with TRBD1 matching over 7 bases. CDR1 and CDR2 (germline): SNHLY, FYNNEI. The trim removed 5 bases at V and 1 base at J, leaving 1 base unmatched. The CDR3 loop spans 13 amino acids. CDR3 protein: CASSRTGNTEAFF. The CDR3 DNA sequence: TGTGCCAGCAGTCGGACAGGGAACACTGAAGCTTTCTTT.